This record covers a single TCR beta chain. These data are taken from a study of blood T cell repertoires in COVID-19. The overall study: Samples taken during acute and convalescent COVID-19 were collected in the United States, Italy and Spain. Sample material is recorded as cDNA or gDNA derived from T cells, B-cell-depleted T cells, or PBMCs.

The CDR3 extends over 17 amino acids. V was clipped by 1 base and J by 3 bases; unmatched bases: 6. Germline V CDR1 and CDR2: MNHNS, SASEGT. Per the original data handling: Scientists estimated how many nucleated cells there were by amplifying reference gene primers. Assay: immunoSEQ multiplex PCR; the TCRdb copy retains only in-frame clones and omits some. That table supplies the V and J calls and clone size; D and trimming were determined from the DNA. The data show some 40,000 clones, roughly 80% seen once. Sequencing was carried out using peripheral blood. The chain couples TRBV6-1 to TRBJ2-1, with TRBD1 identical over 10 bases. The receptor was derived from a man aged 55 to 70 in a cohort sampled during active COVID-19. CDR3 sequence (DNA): TGTGCCAGCAGTGAAGAGACCGGGACAGGGGTCTACAATGAGCAGTTCTTC. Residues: CASSEETGTGVYNEQFF.